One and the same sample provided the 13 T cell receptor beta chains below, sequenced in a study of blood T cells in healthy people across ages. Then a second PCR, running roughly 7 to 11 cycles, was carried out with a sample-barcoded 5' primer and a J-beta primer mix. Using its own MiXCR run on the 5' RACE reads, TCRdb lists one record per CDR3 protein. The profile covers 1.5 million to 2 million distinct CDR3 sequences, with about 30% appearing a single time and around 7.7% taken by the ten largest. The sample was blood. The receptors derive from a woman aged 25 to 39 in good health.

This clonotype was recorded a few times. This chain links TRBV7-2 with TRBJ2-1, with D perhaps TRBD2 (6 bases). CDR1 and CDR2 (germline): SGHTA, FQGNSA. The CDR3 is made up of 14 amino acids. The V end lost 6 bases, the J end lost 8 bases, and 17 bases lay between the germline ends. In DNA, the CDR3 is TGTGCCAGCAGGAGAGGAGGGGAATCCGATGAGCAGTTCTTC. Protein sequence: CASRRGGESDEQFF.

In nucleotides, the CDR3 is TGTGCCAGCAGTTTGGGACCCGGGACTAGTCAAGAGACCCAGTTCTTC. This encodes CASSLGPGTSQETQFF. The rearrangement joins TRBV12-3 or TRBV12-4 to TRBJ2-1; 8 nucleotides line up with TRBD2. The CDR3 is 16 amino acids. With V trimmed by 3 bases and J by 13 bases, 17 bases remained unmatched.

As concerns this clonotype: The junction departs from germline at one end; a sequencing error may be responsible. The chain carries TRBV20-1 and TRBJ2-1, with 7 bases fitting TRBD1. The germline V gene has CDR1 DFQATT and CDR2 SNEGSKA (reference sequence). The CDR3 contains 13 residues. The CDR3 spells CSARGQIYNEQFF. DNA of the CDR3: TGTAGTGCCCGGGGACAGATATACAATGAGCAGTTCTTC.

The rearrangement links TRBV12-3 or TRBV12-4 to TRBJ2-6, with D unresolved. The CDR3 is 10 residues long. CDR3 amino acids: CVTGANVLTF. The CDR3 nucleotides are TGTGTTACTGGGGCCAACGTCCTGACTTTC.

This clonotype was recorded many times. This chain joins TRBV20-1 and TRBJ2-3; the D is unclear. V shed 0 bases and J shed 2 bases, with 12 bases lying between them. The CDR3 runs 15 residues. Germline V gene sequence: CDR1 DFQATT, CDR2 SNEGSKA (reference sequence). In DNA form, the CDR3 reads TGCAGTGCTAGAGATAAGTCGGAGTACACAGATACGCAGTATTTT. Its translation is CSARDKSEYTDTQYF.

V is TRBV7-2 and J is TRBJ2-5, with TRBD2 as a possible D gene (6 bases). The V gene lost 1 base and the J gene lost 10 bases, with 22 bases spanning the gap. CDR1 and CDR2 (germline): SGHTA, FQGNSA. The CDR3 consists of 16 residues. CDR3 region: CASSLDIARSRGDQYF. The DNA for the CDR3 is TGTGCCAGCAGCTTAGATATAGCCCGCAGCCGCGGGGACCAGTACTTC. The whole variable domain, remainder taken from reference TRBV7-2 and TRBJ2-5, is GAGVSQSPSNKVTEKGKDVELRCDPISGHTALYWYRQSLGQGLEFLIYFQGNSAPDKSGLPSDRFSAERTGGSVSTLTIQRTQQEDSAVYLCASSLDIARSRGDQYFGPGTRLLVL.

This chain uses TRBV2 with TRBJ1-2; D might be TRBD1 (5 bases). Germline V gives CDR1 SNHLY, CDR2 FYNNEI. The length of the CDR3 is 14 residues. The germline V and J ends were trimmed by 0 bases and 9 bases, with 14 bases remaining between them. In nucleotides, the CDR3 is TGTGCCAGCAGTGAAGCGCGAGGGACCGTGAGCTACACCTTC. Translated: CASSEARGTVSYTF.

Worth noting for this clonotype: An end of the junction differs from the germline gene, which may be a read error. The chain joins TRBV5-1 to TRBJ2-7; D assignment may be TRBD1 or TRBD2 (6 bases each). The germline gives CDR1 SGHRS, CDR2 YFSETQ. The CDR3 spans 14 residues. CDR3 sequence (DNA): TGCGCCAGCAGCTTGGAGGGGGGCCCCTACGGGCAGTACTTC. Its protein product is CASSLEGGPYGQYF.

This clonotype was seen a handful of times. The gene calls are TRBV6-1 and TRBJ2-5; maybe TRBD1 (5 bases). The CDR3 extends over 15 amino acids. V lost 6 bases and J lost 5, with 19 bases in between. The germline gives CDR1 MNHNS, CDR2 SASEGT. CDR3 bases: TGTGCCAGCAGCCCCGGCCCAGGGAAGGGGGAGACCCAGTACTTC. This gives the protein CASSPGPGKGETQYF.

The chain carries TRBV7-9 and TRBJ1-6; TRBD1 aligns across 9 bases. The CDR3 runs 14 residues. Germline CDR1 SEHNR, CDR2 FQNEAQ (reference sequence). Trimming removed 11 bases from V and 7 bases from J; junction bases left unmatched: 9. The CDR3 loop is CACAGDRANSPLHF. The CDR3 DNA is TGTGCCTGCGCGGGGGACAGGGCGAATTCACCCCTCCACTTT.

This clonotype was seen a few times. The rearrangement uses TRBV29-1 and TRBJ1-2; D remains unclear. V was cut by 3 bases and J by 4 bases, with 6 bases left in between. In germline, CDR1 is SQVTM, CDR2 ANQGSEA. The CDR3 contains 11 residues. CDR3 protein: CSVDPVYGYTF. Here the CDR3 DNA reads TGCAGCGTTGACCCAGTCTATGGCTACACCTTC. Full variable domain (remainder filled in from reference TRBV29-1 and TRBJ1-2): SAVISQKPSRDICQRGTSLTIQCQVDSQVTMMFWYRQQPGQSLTLIATANQGSEATYESGFVIDKFPISRPNLTFSTLTVSNMSPEDSSIYLCSVDPVYGYTFGSGTRLTVV.

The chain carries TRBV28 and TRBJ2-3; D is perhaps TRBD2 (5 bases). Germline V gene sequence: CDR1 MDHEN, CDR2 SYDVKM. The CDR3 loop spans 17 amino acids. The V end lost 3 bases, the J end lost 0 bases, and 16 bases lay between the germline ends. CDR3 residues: CASSFPNDEGSTDTQYF. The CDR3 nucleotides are TGTGCCAGCAGTTTTCCAAACGACGAGGGCAGCACAGATACGCAGTATTTT. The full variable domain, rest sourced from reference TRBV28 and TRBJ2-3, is DVKVTQSSRYLVKRTGEKVFLECVQDMDHENMFWYRQDPGLGLRLIYFSYDVKMKEKGDIPEGYSVSREKKERFSLILESASTNQTSMYLCASSFPNDEGSTDTQYFGPGTRLTVL.

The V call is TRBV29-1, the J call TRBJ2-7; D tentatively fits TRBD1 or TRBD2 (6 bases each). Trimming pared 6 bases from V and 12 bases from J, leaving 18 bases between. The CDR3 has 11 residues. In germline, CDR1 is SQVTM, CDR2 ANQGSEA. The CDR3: CSVAKGGHPYF. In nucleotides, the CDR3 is TGCAGCGTCGCCAAGGGGGGCCACCCGTACTTC.